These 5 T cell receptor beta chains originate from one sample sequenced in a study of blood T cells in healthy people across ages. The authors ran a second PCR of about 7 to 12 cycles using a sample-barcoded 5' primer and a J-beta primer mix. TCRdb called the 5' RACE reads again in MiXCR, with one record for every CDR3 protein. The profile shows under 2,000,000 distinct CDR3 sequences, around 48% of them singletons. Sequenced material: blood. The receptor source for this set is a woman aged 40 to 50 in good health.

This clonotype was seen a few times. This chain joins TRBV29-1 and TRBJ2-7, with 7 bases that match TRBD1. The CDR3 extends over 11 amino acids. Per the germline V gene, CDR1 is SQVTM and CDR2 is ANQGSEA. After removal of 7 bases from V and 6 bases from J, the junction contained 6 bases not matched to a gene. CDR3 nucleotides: TGCAGCGCGGCCGACAGGGCCGAGCAGTACTTC. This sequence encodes CSAADRAEQYF.

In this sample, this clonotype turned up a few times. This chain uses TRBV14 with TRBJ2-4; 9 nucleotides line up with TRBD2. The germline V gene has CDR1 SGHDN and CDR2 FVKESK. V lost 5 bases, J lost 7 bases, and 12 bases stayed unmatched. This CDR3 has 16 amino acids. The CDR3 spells CASSTRGGLRGNIQYF. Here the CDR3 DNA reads TGTGCCAGCAGCACGCGGGGGGGTCTTCGCGGGAACATTCAGTACTTC.

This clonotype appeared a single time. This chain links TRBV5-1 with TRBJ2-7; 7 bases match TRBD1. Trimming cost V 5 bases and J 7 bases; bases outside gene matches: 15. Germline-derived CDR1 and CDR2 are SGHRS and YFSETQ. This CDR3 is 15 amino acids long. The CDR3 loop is CASRVQGTAAGEQYF. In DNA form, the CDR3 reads TGCGCCAGCAGGGTTCAAGGGACAGCCGCCGGTGAGCAGTACTTC.

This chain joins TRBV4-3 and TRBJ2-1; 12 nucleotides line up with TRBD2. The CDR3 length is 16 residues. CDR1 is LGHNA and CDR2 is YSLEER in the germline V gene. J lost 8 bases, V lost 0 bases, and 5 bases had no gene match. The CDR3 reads CASSQDGASGGDEQFF. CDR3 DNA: TGCGCCAGCAGCCAAGATGGTGCTAGCGGGGGGGATGAGCAGTTCTTC.

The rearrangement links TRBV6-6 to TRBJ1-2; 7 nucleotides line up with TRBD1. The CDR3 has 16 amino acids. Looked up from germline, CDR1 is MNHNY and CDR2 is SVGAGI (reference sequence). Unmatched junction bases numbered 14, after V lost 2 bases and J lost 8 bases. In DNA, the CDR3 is TGTGCCAGCAGTTACCCACGGGACAGTCCTCCCAAGGGCTACACCTTC. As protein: CASSYPRDSPPKGYTF.